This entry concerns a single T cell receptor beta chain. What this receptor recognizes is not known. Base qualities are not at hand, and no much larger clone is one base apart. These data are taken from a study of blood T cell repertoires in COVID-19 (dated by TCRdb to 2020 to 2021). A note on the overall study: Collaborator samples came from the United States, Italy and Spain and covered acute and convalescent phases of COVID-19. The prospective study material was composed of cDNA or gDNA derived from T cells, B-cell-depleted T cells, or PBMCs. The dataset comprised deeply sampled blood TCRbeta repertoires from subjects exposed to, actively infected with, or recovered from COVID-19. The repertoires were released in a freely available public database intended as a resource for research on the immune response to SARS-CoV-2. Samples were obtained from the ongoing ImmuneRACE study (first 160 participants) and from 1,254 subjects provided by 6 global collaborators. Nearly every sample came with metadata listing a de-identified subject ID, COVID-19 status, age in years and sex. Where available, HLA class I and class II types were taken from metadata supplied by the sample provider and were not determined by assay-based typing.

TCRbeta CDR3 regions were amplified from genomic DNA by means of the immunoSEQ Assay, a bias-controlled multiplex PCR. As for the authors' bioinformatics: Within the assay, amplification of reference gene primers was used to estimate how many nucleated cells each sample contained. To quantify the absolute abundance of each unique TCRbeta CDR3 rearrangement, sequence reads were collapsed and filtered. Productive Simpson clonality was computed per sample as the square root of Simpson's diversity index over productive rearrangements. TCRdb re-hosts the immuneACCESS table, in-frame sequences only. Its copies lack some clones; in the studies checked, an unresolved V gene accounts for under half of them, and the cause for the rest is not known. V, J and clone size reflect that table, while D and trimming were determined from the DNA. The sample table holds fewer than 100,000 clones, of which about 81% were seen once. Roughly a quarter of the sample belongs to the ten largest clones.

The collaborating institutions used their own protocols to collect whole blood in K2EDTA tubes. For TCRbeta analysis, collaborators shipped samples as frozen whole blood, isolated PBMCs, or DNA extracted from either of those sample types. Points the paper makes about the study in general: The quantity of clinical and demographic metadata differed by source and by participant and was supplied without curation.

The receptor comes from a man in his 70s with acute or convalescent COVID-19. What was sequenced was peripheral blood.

The nucleotide sequence is given as TGTGCCAGCAGCTTAGATATGAACACTGAAGCTTTCTTT. The translation is CASSLDMNTEAFF. The chain is encoded by TRBV7-9 joined to TRBJ1-1, with the D segment identity uncertain. In the germline V gene (reference sequence), CDR1 corresponds to SEHNR and CDR2 to FQNEAQ. Deletion took 1 base off V and 0 bases off J, with a span of 3 bases between the germline ends. The CDR3 holds 13 amino acids from the cysteine to the phenylalanine. Just the 39-base CDR3 DNA is kept, in frame starting at base 1.